Following are 29 T cell receptor beta chains from one sample sequenced in a study of PD-1 blockade in classical Hodgkin lymphoma. TCRdb's copy holds only in-frame clones and misses some; the assay was immunoSEQ multiplex PCR. The data contain under 30,000 clones, around 80% of them singletons. The time point here: cycle 4 day 1 (C4D1), after six to seven weeks of nivolumab. Every one of the patients relapsed after autologous stem cell transplantation (brentuximab vedotin exposure was variable). This sample comprised peripheral blood mononuclear cells (PBMCs), obtained before the fourth cycle of nivolumab. The source is a human donor with classical Hodgkin lymphoma.

V and J are TRBV7-7 and TRBJ2-7; 14 nucleotides agree with TRBD2. The ends lost 5 bases at V and 6 bases at J; junction bases unmatched: 6. Germline loops: CDR1 SSHAT, CDR2 FNYEAQ (reference sequence). The CDR3 spans 15 residues. CDR3 loop: CASSPGLAGESEQYF. CDR3 nucleotide sequence: TGTGCCAGCAGCCCGGGACTAGCGGGAGAGAGCGAGCAGTACTTC.

The rearrangement links TRBV4-1 to TRBJ2-3, with 7 bases matching TRBD2. V was clipped by 0 bases and J by 0 bases; unmatched bases: 3. CDR1 is MGHRA and CDR2 is YSYEKL in the germline V gene. The CDR3 sequence is 16 residues long. The CDR3 reads CASSQDLGGSTDTQYF. CDR3 nucleotide sequence: TGCGCCAGCAGCCAAGATCTGGGGGGGAGCACAGATACGCAGTATTTT.

This sequence joins TRBV7-9 and TRBJ1-1; D perhaps matches TRBD1 (5 bases). Trimming cost V 4 bases and J 5 bases, with 8 bases left between them. The CDR3 has 12 amino acids. Germline V CDR1 and CDR2: SEHNR, FQNEAQ (reference sequence). CDR3 sequence reads: CASSWGRTEAFF. CDR3 coding DNA: TGTGCCAGCAGCTGGGGACGGACTGAAGCTTTCTTT.

This chain connects TRBV4-1 to TRBJ1-2; TRBD1 aligns across 9 bases. Germline CDR1 is MGHRA and CDR2 is YSYEKL. The J segment lost 3 bases and the V segment lost 1 base, leaving 6 bases of the junction unmatched. There are 16 residues in the CDR3. CDR3 DNA sequence: TGCGCCAGCAGCCAAGTCACAGGGGGCTGGGACTATGGCTACACCTTC. This gives the protein CASSQVTGGWDYGYTF.

The chain couples TRBV19 to TRBJ2-3, with D uncertain. CDR3 length equals 16 residues. The germline V gene has CDR1 LNHDA and CDR2 SQIVND (reference sequence). V shed 1 base and J shed 2 bases, with 13 bases lying between them. The CDR3 reads CASSIGMNTHTDTQYF. CDR3 nucleotide sequence: TGTGCCAGTAGTATAGGGATGAATACACACACAGATACGCAGTATTTT.

The V and J genes are TRBV5-6 and TRBJ2-1, with TRBD1 matching over 11 bases. CDR1 is SGHDT and CDR2 is YYEEEE in the germline V gene. The CDR3 spans 15 residues. V trimming: 2 bases; J trimming: 6 bases; junction bases outside the gene matches: 4. The CDR3 loop is CASSLGTGGGNEQFF. The CDR3 DNA reads TGTGCCAGCAGCTTAGGGACAGGGGGTGGCAATGAGCAGTTCTTC.

The chain uses TRBV7-8 and TRBJ2-3; 8 bases line up with TRBD1. This CDR3 contains 17 residues. CDR1 and CDR2 from the germline V gene are SGHVS and FQNEAQ. V dropped 3 bases and J dropped 1; count of bases not matched to a gene: 9. Here the CDR3 DNA reads TGTGCCAGCAGCTTTCCAAGGACAGGGAAGGGCACAGATACGCAGTATTTT. Its translation: CASSFPRTGKGTDTQYF.

The chain combines TRBV15 with TRBJ1-2; D unresolved. Deletions cut 0 bases from V and 8 bases from J, with 10 bases between. The CDR3 spans 13 residues. Germline CDR1 LNHNV, CDR2 YYDKDF (reference sequence). CDR3 in amino acids: CATSRDRFIGYTF. The CDR3 DNA sequence: TGTGCCACCAGCAGAGATCGGTTCATCGGCTACACCTTC.

This clone showed up just once. The gene calls are TRBV7-9 and TRBJ2-1; 7 bases align to TRBD1. Trimming cost V 5 bases and J 4 bases; bases outside gene matches: 14. Germline CDR1 is SEHNR and CDR2 is FQNEAQ (reference sequence). The CDR3 contains 17 residues. As DNA, the CDR3 is TGTGCCAGCAGCGGTGTTCCGGGACAGAGTTCGTACAATGAGCAGTTCTTC. Encoded protein: CASSGVPGQSSYNEQFF.

As concerns this clone: Other DNA variants within this sample encode the same CDR3. This chain links TRBV5-1 with TRBJ1-1; no reliable D call. Trimming cost V 2 bases and J 1 base, with 6 bases left between them. Germline CDR1 reads SGHRS; CDR2 reads YFSETQ. The CDR3 consists of 13 residues. The CDR3 protein is CASSLAGNTEAFF. CDR3 in DNA: TGCGCCAGCAGCTTAGCCGGGAACACTGAAGCTTTCTTT.

The V gene is TRBV27, the J gene TRBJ2-7; D gene uncertain. In germline, CDR1 is MNHEY, CDR2 SMNVEV (reference sequence). V was cut by 3 bases and J by 0 bases, with 9 bases left in between. The CDR3 covers 14 residues. In nucleotides, the CDR3 is TGTGCCAGCAGTTTTTTGCCAGACTCCTACGAGCAGTACTTC. Translating gives CASSFLPDSYEQYF.

The gene calls are TRBV27 and TRBJ1-2; D gene unclear. The V and J ends lost 5 bases and 4 bases respectively, with 17 bases between them. There are 15 residues in the CDR3. The germline V gene has CDR1 MNHEY and CDR2 SMNVEV (reference sequence). As DNA, the CDR3 is TGTGCCAGCAGTCCTGACACCCTCGGAGGCTATGGCTACACCTTC. This encodes CASSPDTLGGYGYTF.

This chain links TRBV4-1 with TRBJ2-7; D unresolved. Trimming removed 0 bases from V and 4 bases from J, with 7 bases in between. CDR1 is MGHRA, CDR2 YSYEKL, per germline. The CDR3 sequence is 13 residues long. This chain's CDR3 is CASSQDPPYEQYF. DNA for the CDR3: TGCGCCAGCAGCCAAGATCCCCCGTACGAGCAGTACTTC.

The chain has TRBV11-2 and TRBJ2-5, with 9 bases that match TRBD1. The ends lost 5 bases at V and 3 bases at J; junction bases unmatched: 1. Per germline, CDR1 SGHAT and CDR2 FQNNGV. This CDR3 spans 13 amino acids. The CDR3 sequence: CASSRDREETQYF. Here the CDR3 DNA reads TGTGCCAGCAGCCGGGACAGGGAAGAGACCCAGTACTTC.

The genes are TRBV20-1 and TRBJ2-5; D remains ambiguous. The CDR3 has 11 amino acids. Deletions cut 6 bases from V and 3 bases from J, with 8 bases between. The V gene's germline CDR1 is DFQATT and CDR2 SNEGSKA (reference sequence). In DNA form, the CDR3 reads TGCAGTGCCCCGGGCAAAGAGACCCAGTACTTC. Protein product: CSAPGKETQYF.

This sequence joins TRBV6-1 and TRBJ2-3; D uncertain. Germline V gene data show CDR1 as MNHNS and CDR2 as SASEGT. Trimming stripped 0 bases from V and 6 bases from J, with 7 bases between. This CDR3 comprises 13 residues. This CDR3 is CASSEARRDTQYF. The CDR3 nucleotides are TGTGCCAGCAGTGAAGCGCGGCGGGATACGCAGTATTTT.

This chain joins TRBV19 and TRBJ1-1, with TRBD1 matching 7 bases. CDR3 length equals 17 residues. The J segment lost 0 bases and the V segment lost 7 bases, leaving 14 bases of the junction unmatched. Germline CDR1 and CDR2: LNHDA and SQIVND (reference sequence). CDR3 DNA: TGTGCCAGTAAAACCCACAGGGGCCGCCGGATGAACACTGAAGCTTTCTTT. This codes for CASKTHRGRRMNTEAFF.

V is TRBV19 and J is TRBJ2-7, with D maybe TRBD2 (5 bases). V was pared by 1 base and J by 0 bases, with 7 bases between. The germline gives CDR1 LNHDA, CDR2 SQIVND (reference sequence). The CDR3 covers 14 residues. CDR3 amino acids: CASSIGTASYEQYF. The CDR3 bases are TGTGCCAGTAGTATAGGGACTGCCTCCTACGAGCAGTACTTC.

This clone was seen more than once but under ten times. The chain employs TRBV9 and TRBJ1-1; D is unresolved. There are 14 residues in the CDR3. The germline CDR1 and CDR2 sequences are SGDLS and YYNGEE. V was cut by 0 bases and J by 0 bases, with 6 bases left in between. CDR3 residues: CASSVAGLNTEAFF. The CDR3 nucleotides read TGTGCCAGCAGCGTAGCCGGGCTGAACACTGAAGCTTTCTTT.

This rearrangement joins TRBV25-1 to TRBJ1-1, with D perhaps TRBD1 (5 bases). Germline V gene sequence: CDR1 MGHDK, CDR2 SYGVNS. The CDR3 is made up of 14 amino acids. Between the trimmed V and J ends, which lost 8 bases and 1 base, there was a span of 14 bases. CDR3 nucleotide sequence: TGTGCCAGCGTCGGACATGGGGGGAACACTGAAGCTTTCTTT. Its protein is CASVGHGGNTEAFF.

There are a few counts of this clone. The V gene is TRBV28, the J gene TRBJ2-1, with TRBD2 identical over 7 bases. The trim removed 5 bases at V and 15 bases at J, leaving 10 bases unmatched. There are 12 residues in the CDR3. Germline lookup yields CDR1 MDHEN and CDR2 SYDVKM. CDR3 in amino acids: CASSIAGAKWFF. In DNA, the CDR3 is TGTGCCAGCAGTATAGCGGGCGCGAAGTGGTTCTTC.

V and J are TRBV5-1 and TRBJ1-2, with a weak D call TRBD1 (5 bases). Germline-derived CDR1 and CDR2 are SGHRS and YFSETQ. There are 15 residues in the CDR3. Trimming took off 0 bases at V and 2 bases at J, with 11 bases between the two ends. CDR3 nucleotides: TGCGCCAGCAGCTTGGGATCAGGGCTCAACTATGGCTACACCTTC. Translation: CASSLGSGLNYGYTF.

This clone was observed a few times. The chain recombines TRBV4-1 with TRBJ1-5, with TRBD1 as a possible D gene (5 bases). Trimming removed 4 bases at V and 2 bases at J, with 12 bases between. CDR1 MGHRA and CDR2 YSYEKL come from the germline V gene. This CDR3 contains 15 residues. CDR3 region: CASSPPGSGNQPQHF. CDR3 in DNA: TGCGCCAGCAGCCCCCCAGGGTCGGGCAATCAGCCCCAGCATTTT.

This clone was observed a handful of times. V and J are TRBV27 and TRBJ2-4; perhaps TRBD1 as D (5 bases). Germline CDR1 reads MNHEY; CDR2 reads SMNVEV (reference sequence). The CDR3 spans 17 residues. V was clipped by 0 bases and J by 0 bases, with 12 bases between them. In nucleotides, the CDR3 is TGTGCCAGCAGTTTATCCGGACACACGCTAGCCAAAAACATTCAGTACTTC. Translation: CASSLSGHTLAKNIQYF.

The rearrangement links TRBV27 to TRBJ1-4; D might be TRBD1 (6 bases). CDR3 length equals 15 residues. V shed 3 bases and J shed 0 bases, with 8 bases lying between them. CDR1 is MNHEY and CDR2 is SMNVEV in the germline V gene (reference sequence). The CDR3 protein is CASSFEGATNEKLFF. CDR3 nucleotide sequence: TGTGCCAGCAGTTTTGAGGGGGCAACTAATGAAAAACTGTTTTTT.

Only one count was recorded for this clone. This rearrangement joins TRBV19 to TRBJ1-5, with 9 bases lining up with TRBD1. CDR3 length: 14 amino acids. J lost 9 bases, V lost 5 bases, and 8 bases had no gene match. CDR1 LNHDA and CDR2 SQIVND come from the germline V gene (reference sequence). This chain's CDR3 is CASSLTGGVRPQHF. As DNA, the CDR3 is TGTGCCAGTAGTTTGACAGGGGGGGTAAGGCCCCAGCATTTT.

This sequence joins TRBV19 and TRBJ2-3; 10 bases fit TRBD2. There are 15 residues in the CDR3. Germline V lookup: CDR1 LNHDA, CDR2 SQIVND (reference sequence). V shed 7 bases and J 1 base; nucleotides not matched to a gene: 5. The CDR3 region is CASKRTSGGTDTQYF. The CDR3 DNA sequence: TGTGCCAGTAAAAGGACTAGCGGAGGCACAGATACGCAGTATTTT.

Notes on this clone: The same CDR3 can be traced to other DNA sequences in this sample. The CDR3 sequence is CASSYSGQGTYEQYF. The CDR3 DNA sequence: TGTGCCAGCAGTTACTCCGGACAGGGAACCTACGAGCAGTACTTC. The gene calls are TRBV6-5 and TRBJ2-7; TRBD1 agrees at 8 bases. The CDR3 runs 15 residues. Trimming at V came to 0 bases and at J to 2 bases, leaving 3 bases not matched to a gene. Looked up from germline, CDR1 is MNHEY and CDR2 is SVGAGI.

The chain couples TRBV6-6 to TRBJ1-1; D unresolved. The CDR3 length is 12 residues. CDR1 MNHNY and CDR2 SVGAGI come from the germline V gene (reference sequence). V was pared by 5 bases and J by 1 base, with 5 bases between. The CDR3 DNA follows: TGTGCCAGCAGTGATCGGAACACTGAAGCTTTCTTT. Its translation is CASSDRNTEAFF.